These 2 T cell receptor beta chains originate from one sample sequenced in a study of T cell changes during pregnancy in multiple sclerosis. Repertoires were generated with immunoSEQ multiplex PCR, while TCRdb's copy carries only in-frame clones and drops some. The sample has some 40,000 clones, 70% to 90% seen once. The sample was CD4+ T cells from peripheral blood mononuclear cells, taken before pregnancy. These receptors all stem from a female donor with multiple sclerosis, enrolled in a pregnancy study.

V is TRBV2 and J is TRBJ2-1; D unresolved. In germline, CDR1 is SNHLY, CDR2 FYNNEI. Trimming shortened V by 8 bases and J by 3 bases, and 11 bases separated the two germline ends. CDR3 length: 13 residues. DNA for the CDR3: TGTGCCAGCGTAGTACAGAGCTACAATGAGCAGTTCTTC. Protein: CASVVQSYNEQFF.

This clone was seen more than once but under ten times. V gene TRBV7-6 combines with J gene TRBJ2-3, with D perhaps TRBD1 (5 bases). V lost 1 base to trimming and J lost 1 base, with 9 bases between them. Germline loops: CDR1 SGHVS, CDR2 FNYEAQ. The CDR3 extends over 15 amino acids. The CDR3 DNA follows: TGTGCCAGCAGCTTAGGTGGGGCCGGCACAGATACGCAGTATTTT. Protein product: CASSLGGAGTDTQYF.